This T cell receptor (beta chain) was captured by sequencing in a study of CD8+ T cells in alopecia areata. Trimming removed 0 bases from V and 2 bases from J, with 12 bases in between. Germline lookup yields CDR1 SGHDT and CDR2 YYEEEE. The CDR3 consists of 16 residues. Study-level results: Sequencing of scalp samples also captures resident alphabeta T cells of normal skin.

With respect to this clone: The antigen is unknown.

RNA was extracted and reverse transcribed into cDNA as the sequencing template. Generated by immunoSEQ multiplex PCR, the TCRdb table keeps only in-frame clones and is missing some. The table shows some 190,000 clones, with approximately 50% occurring only once. Specified treatment: oral pan-JAK inhibitor, 5-10 mg twice daily. Both peripheral blood and punch biopsies of lesional scalp skin were obtained from patients who had alopecia areata. This receptor was taken from a human donor with alopecia areata. The V and J genes are TRBV5-6 and TRBJ1-5; possible D gene TRBD1, 5 bases. This sample comprised CD8+ T cells sorted from blood, obtained at roughly week 53, from a patient treated with tofacitinib. The CDR3 region has the DNA TGTGCCAGCAGCTTGGCGGGAGGGGTCGGCAATCAGCCCCAGCATTTT. Protein product: CASSLAGGVGNQPQHF.